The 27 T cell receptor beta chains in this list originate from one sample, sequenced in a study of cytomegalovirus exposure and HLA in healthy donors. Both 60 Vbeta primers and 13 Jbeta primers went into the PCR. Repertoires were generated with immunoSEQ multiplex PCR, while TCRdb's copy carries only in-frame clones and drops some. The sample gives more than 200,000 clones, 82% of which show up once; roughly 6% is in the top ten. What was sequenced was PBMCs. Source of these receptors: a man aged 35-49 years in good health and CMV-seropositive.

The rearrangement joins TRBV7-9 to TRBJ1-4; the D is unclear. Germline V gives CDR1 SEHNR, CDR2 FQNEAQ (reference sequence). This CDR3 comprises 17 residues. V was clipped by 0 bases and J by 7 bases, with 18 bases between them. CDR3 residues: CASSLADSQKRSEKLFF. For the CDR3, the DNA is TGTGCCAGCAGCTTAGCAGACTCGCAAAAGAGGAGTGAAAAACTGTTTTTT.

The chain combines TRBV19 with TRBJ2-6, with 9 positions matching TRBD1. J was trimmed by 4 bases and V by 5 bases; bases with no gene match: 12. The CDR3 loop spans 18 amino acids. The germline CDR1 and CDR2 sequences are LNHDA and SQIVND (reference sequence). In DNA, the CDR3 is TGTGCCAGTAGTCCTCCCTACAACAGGGGGCCCGGGGCCAACGTCCTGACTTTC. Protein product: CASSPPYNRGPGANVLTF.

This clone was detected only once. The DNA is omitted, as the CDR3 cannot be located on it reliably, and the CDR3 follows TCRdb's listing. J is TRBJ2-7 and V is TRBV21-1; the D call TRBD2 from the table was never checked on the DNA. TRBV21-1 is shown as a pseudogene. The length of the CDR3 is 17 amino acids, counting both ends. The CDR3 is CASSKLSWGEGSYEQYV.

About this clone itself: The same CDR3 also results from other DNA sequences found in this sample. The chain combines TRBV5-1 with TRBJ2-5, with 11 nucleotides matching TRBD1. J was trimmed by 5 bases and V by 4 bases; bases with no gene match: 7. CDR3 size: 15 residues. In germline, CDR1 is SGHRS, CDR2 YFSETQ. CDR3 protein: CASSPGTGGMETQYF. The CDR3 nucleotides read TGCGCCAGCAGCCCCGGGACAGGGGGGATGGAGACCCAGTACTTC. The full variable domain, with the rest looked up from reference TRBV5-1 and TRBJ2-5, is KAGVTQTPRYLIKTRGQQVTLSCSPISGHRSVSWYQQTPGQGLQFLFEYFSETQRNKGNFPGRFSGRQFSNSRSEMNVSTLELGDSALYLCASSPGTGGMETQYFGPGTRLLVL.

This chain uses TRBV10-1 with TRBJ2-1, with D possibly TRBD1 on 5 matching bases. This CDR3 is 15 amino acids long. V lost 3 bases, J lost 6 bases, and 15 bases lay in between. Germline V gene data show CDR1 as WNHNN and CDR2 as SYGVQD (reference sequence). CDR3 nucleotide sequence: TGCGCCAGCAGTGACCCTAGACAGCTGAGCAATGAGCAGTTCTTC. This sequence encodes CASSDPRQLSNEQFF.

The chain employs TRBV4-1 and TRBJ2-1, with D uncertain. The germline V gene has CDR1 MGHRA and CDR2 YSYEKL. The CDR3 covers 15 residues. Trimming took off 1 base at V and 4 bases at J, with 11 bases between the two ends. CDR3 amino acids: CASSQVGSEYNEQFF. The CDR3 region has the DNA TGCGCCAGCAGCCAAGTCGGGTCGGAATACAATGAGCAGTTCTTC.

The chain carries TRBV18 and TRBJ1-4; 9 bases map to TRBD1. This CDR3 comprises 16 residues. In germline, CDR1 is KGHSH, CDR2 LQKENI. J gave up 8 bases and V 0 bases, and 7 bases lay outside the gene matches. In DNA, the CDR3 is TGTGCCAGCTCACCACCGGGAGACAGGGGGACGGAAAAACTGTTTTTT. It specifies CASSPPGDRGTEKLFF.

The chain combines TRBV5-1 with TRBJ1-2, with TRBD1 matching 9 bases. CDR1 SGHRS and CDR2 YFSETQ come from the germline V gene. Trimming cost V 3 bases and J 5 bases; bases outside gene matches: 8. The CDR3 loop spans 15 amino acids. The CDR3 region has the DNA TGCGCCAGCAGCTGGGGACAGGGAGTAAAGTATGGCTACACCTTC. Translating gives CASSWGQGVKYGYTF.

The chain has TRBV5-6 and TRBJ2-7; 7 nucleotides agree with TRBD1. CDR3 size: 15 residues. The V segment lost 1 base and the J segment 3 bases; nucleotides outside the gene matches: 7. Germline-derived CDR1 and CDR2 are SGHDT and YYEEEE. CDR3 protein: CASSLQGGLNYEQYV. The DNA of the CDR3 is TGTGCCAGCAGCTTGCAAGGGGGCCTTAACTACGAGCAGTACGTC.

CDR3 residues: CASSLNIGQGSEQYF. The CDR3 DNA reads TGTGCCAGCAGTTTAAATATCGGACAGGGTTCCGAGCAGTACTTC. The J gene is TRBJ2-7, the V gene TRBV27; 8 bases agree with TRBD1. The V gene's germline CDR1 is MNHEY and CDR2 SMNVEV (reference sequence). The CDR3 consists of 15 residues. V was pared by 2 bases and J by 6 bases, with 9 bases of the junction left unmatched.

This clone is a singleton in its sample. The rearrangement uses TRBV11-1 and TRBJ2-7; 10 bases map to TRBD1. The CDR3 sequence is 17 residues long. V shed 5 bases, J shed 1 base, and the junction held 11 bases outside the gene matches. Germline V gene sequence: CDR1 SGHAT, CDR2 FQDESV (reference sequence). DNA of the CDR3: TGTGCCAGCAGCCCTAAAGGGGGACAGGGGCTTTCCTACGAGCAGTACTTC. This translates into CASSPKGGQGLSYEQYF.

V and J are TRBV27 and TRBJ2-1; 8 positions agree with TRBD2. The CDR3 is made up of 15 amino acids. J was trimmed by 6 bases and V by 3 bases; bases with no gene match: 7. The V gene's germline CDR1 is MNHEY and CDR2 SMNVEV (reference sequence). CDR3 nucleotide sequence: TGTGCCAGCAGTTTGGGACTAGTTTATGGCAATGAGCAGTTCTTC. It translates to CASSLGLVYGNEQFF.

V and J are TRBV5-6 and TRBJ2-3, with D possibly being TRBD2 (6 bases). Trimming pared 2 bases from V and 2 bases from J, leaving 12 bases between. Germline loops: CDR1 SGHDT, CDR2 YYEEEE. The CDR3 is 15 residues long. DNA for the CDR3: TGTGCCAGCAGCTTAGGAGCGGGTCCCACAGATACGCAGTATTTT. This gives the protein CASSLGAGPTDTQYF.

CDR3 sequence: CAISDRKASGRAWDIQYF. The CDR3 DNA sequence: TGTGCCATCAGTGATCGGAAGGCTAGCGGGAGGGCCTGGGACATTCAGTACTTC. The chain uses TRBV10-3 and TRBJ2-4; 12 bases match TRBD2. With 3 bases clipped from V and 8 bases from J, the junction kept 14 bases outside the gene matches. The CDR3 sequence is 18 residues long. Germline CDR1 is ENHRY and CDR2 is SYGVKD.

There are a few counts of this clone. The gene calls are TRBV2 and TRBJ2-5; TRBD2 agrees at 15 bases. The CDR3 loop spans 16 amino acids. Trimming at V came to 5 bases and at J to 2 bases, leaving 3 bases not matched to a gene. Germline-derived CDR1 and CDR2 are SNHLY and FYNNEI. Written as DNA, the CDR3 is TGTGCCAGCAGTCCCGGACTAGCGGGAGGGCAAGAGACCCAGTACTTC. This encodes CASSPGLAGGQETQYF.

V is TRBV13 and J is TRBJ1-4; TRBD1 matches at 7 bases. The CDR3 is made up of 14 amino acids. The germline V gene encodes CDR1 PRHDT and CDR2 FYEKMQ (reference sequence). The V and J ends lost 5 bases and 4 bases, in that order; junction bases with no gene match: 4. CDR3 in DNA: TGTGCCAGCAGCATACAGGGGTTTAATGAAAAACTGTTTTTT. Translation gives CASSIQGFNEKLFF.

The CDR3 bases are TGCGCCAGCAGCTTGGAGGGACTAGGGGCCGATGAGCAGTTCTTC. Protein sequence: CASSLEGLGADEQFF. V and J are TRBV5-1 and TRBJ2-1; 8 bases line up with TRBD2. This CDR3 contains 15 residues. Germline CDR1 and CDR2: SGHRS and YFSETQ. The trim removed 0 bases at V and 8 bases at J, leaving 7 bases unmatched.

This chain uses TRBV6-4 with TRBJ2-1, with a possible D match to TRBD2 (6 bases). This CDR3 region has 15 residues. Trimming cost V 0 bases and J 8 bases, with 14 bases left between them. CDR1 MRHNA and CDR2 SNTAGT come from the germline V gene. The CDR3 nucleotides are TGTGCCAGCAGTGACTCGGCGGGGTCTCCGCATGAGCAGTTCTTC. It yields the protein CASSDSAGSPHEQFF.

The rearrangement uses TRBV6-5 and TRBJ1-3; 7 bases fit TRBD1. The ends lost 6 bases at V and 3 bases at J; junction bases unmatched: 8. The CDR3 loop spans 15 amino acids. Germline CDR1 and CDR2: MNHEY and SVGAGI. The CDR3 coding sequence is TGTGCCAGCAGAGAACAGGGGTCCAGTGGAAACACCATATATTTT. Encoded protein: CASREQGSSGNTIYF.

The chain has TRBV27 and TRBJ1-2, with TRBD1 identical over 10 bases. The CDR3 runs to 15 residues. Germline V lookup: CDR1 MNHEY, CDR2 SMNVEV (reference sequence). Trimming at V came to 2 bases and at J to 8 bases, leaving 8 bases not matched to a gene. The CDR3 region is CASSLMGGTGEGYTF. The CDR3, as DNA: TGTGCCAGCAGTTTAATGGGGGGGACAGGGGAAGGCTACACCTTC.

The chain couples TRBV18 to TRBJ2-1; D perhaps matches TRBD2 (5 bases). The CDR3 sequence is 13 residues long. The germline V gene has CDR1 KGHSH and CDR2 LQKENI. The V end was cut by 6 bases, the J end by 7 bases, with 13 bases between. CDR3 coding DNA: TGTGCCAGCTCTTCTCAAGCGGCAAATGAGCAGTTCTTC. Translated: CASSSQAANEQFF.

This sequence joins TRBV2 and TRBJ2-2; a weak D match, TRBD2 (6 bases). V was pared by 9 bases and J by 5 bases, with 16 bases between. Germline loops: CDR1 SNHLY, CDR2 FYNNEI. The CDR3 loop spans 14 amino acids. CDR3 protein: CASYGGLGTGELFF. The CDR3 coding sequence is TGTGCCAGTTACGGGGGACTTGGGACCGGGGAGCTGTTTTTT. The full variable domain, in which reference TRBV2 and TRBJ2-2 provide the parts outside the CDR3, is EPEVTQTPSHQVTQMGQEVILRCVPISNHLYFYWYRQILGQKVEFLVSFYNNEISEKSEIFDDQFSVERPDGSNFTLKIRSTKLEDSAMYFCASYGGLGTGELFFGEGSRLTVL.

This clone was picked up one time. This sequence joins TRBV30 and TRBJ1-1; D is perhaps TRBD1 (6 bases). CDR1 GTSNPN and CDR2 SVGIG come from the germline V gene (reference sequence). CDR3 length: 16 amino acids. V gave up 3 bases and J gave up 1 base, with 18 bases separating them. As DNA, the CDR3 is TGTGCCTGGAGGGCCCGGGACAAGGGACCGAACACTGAAGCTTTCTTT. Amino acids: CAWRARDKGPNTEAFF.

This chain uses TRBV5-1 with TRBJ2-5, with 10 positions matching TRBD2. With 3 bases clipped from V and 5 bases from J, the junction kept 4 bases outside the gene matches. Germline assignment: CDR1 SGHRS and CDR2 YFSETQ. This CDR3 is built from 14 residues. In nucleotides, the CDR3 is TGCGCCAGCAGCTGGACTAGCGGCGGGGAGACCCAGTACTTC. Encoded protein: CASSWTSGGETQYF. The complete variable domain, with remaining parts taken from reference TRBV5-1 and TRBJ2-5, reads KAGVTQTPRYLIKTRGQQVTLSCSPISGHRSVSWYQQTPGQGLQFLFEYFSETQRNKGNFPGRFSGRQFSNSRSEMNVSTLELGDSALYLCASSWTSGGETQYFGPGTRLLVL.

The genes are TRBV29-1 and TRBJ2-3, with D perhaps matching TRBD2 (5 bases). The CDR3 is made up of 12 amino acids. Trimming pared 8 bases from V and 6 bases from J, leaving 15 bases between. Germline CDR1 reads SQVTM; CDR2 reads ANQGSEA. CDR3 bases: TGCAGCTCCGCGGGCTACTCGGATACGCAGTATTTT. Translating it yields CSSAGYSDTQYF.

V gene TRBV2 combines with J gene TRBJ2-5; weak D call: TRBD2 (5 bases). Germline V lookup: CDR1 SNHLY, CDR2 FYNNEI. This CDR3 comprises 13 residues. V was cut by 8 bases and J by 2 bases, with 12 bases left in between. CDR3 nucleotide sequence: TGTGCCAGCGAACTAGTCCTGCAAGAGACCCAGTACTTC. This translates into CASELVLQETQYF.

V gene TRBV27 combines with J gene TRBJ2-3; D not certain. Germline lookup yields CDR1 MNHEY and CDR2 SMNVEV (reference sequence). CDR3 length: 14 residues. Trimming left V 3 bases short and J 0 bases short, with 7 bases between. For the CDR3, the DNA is TGTGCCAGCAGTTTTGCGTCGAGCACAGATACGCAGTATTTT. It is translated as CASSFASSTDTQYF.